The 20 T cell receptor beta chains given below trace back to one sample, sequenced in a study of Ad26.COV2.S vaccination and SARS-CoV-2 variants. Only in-frame clones appear in the TCRdb table, and some are missing; sequencing was by immunoSEQ multiplex PCR. The repertoire has 500,000 or so clones, roughly nine tenths of them found once; the top ten carry around 13%. The treatment was: some 19 received Ad26.COV2.S at low or high dose, single or two shots; 5 received placebo; per-sample allocation not given. Vaccine and placebo recipients were sampled on day 63 after the first injection. The input for sequencing was peripheral blood, taken in a trial of Ad26.COV2.S vaccine versus placebo. The receptors come from a person between 18 and 65 years old who received the Ad26.COV2.S COVID-19 vaccine or a placebo.

The chain is built from TRBV7-2 and TRBJ2-5, with D hard to call. Germline V lookup: CDR1 SGHTA, CDR2 FQGNSA. This CDR3 region has 14 residues. V was shortened by 1 base and J by 2 bases, with 8 bases between the two germline ends. The CDR3 sequence is CASSLVGPQETQYF. For the CDR3, the DNA is TGTGCCAGCAGCTTAGTGGGCCCGCAAGAGACCCAGTACTTC.

The chain joins TRBV28 to TRBJ1-5; 9 nucleotides match TRBD1. Per the germline V gene, CDR1 is MDHEN and CDR2 is SYDVKM. The junction had 7 bases not matched to a gene; V was cut back by 7 bases and J by 0 bases. The CDR3 covers 16 residues. This CDR3 reads CASIRTGVYSNQPQHF. The CDR3 DNA reads TGTGCCAGCATCCGGACAGGGGTGTATAGCAATCAGCCCCAGCATTTT.

The chain joins TRBV4-3 to TRBJ2-6, with 7 bases fitting TRBD2. The CDR3 spans 17 residues. Germline assignment: CDR1 LGHNA and CDR2 YSLEER. After removal of 2 bases from V and 3 bases from J, the junction contained 7 bases not matched to a gene. This chain's CDR3 is CASSQTGEGDGANVLTF. DNA for the CDR3: TGCGCCAGCAGCCAAACGGGGGAGGGCGATGGGGCCAACGTCCTGACTTTC.

The gene calls are TRBV28 and TRBJ2-3, with D maybe TRBD1 (6 bases). Germline V CDR1 and CDR2: MDHEN, SYDVKM. The CDR3 has 13 residues. V was clipped by 10 bases and J by 0 bases, with 11 bases between them. CDR3 coding DNA: TGTGCCATGTCGACAGGAAGCACAGATACGCAGTATTTT. As protein: CAMSTGSTDTQYF.

This chain uses TRBV7-2 with TRBJ1-2, with TRBD1 as a possible D gene (6 bases). CDR1 SGHTA and CDR2 FQGNSA come from the germline V gene. This CDR3 region has 13 residues. V was shortened by 0 bases and J by 8 bases, with 10 bases between the two germline ends. The CDR3 DNA reads TGTGCCAGCAGCTTAGCCGGGGGGCGCGGCTACACCTTC. Amino acid sequence: CASSLAGGRGYTF.

J is TRBJ2-3 and V is TRBV10-3; 16 nucleotides agree with TRBD2. Germline CDR1 is ENHRY and CDR2 is SYGVKD. After removal of 4 bases from V and 6 bases from J, the junction contained 1 base not matched to a gene. The CDR3 length is 15 residues. In DNA form, the CDR3 reads TGTGCCATCAGTGTGGGACTAGCGGGAGGGGATACGCAGTATTTT. It codes for CAISVGLAGGDTQYF.

J is TRBJ2-7 and V is TRBV21-1; the table gives TRBD1 as D, unverified against the DNA. TRBV21-1 is designated a pseudogene. The CDR3 sequence is 14 residues long. The CDR3 DNA reads as TGTGCCAGCAGCAAAGGATACAGAACAGACGAGCAGTACTTC. The encoded protein is CASSKGYRTDEQYF.

This clone was counted between two and nine times. The rearrangement links TRBV5-1 to TRBJ2-2; D is undetermined. The germline V and J ends were trimmed by 3 bases and 2 bases, with 17 bases remaining between them. The germline V gene has CDR1 SGHRS and CDR2 YFSETQ. The CDR3 extends over 17 amino acids. The CDR3 DNA reads TGCGCCAGCAGCTCCCGACCCAACCAAATTAACACCGGGGAGCTGTTTTTT. It encodes CASSSRPNQINTGELFF.

V usage is TRBV7-2 and J usage is TRBJ1-5; tentatively, D is TRBD1 (5 bases). Trimming removed 1 base from V and 1 base from J, with 8 bases in between. The CDR3 is made up of 15 amino acids. Germline V gene data show CDR1 as SGHTA and CDR2 as FQGNSA. CDR3 sequence: CASSLDRISNQPQHF. CDR3 DNA sequence: TGTGCCAGCAGCTTAGACAGGATCAGCAATCAGCCCCAGCATTTT.

This sequence joins TRBV19 and TRBJ1-1; D remains unclear. V was clipped by 1 base and J by 0 bases, with 9 bases between them. There are 15 residues in the CDR3. CDR1 and CDR2 (germline): LNHDA, SQIVND (reference sequence). CDR3 sequence reads: CASSIGGTMNTEAFF. DNA of the CDR3: TGTGCCAGTAGTATAGGAGGAACGATGAACACTGAAGCTTTCTTT.

J is TRBJ2-2 and V is TRBV10-3, with D unclear. Per germline, CDR1 ENHRY and CDR2 SYGVKD. The CDR3 spans 11 residues. V was clipped by 4 bases and J by 7 bases, with 4 bases between them. The CDR3 sequence: CAISAFGELFF. The CDR3 DNA sequence: TGTGCCATCAGTGCCTTCGGGGAGCTGTTTTTT.

The chain links TRBV12-3 or TRBV12-4 to TRBJ1-1; D gene ambiguous. Trimming pared 3 bases from V and 11 bases from J, leaving 16 bases between. CDR3 length: 13 amino acids. The CDR3 sequence is CASSLSPIWLAFF. The CDR3 DNA reads as TGTGCCAGCAGTTTGAGCCCTATATGGTTGGCTTTCTTT.

The chain carries TRBV11-1 and TRBJ2-7; possibly TRBD2 for D (5 bases). From germline, CDR1 is SGHAT and CDR2 FQDESV (reference sequence). CDR3 length: 13 amino acids. Between the trimmed V and J ends, which lost 1 base and 1 base, there was a span of 5 bases. Here the CDR3 reads CASSLGGSYEQYF. The CDR3 DNA is TGTGCCAGCAGCTTAGGAGGGTCCTACGAGCAGTACTTC.

This clone was detected a few times. The chain joins TRBV7-9 to TRBJ2-5; tentatively, D is TRBD1 or TRBD2 (5 bases each). V was pared by 1 base and J by 4 bases, with 7 bases between. Per the germline V gene, CDR1 is SEHNR and CDR2 is FQNEAQ (reference sequence). This CDR3 is built from 13 residues. The CDR3 coding sequence is TGTGCCAGCAGCTTAGGAGGGGTAGAGACCCAGTACTTC. Encoded protein: CASSLGGVETQYF.

V usage is TRBV27 and J usage is TRBJ2-7, with 8 bases lining up with TRBD1. This CDR3 is built from 12 residues. V lost 5 bases to trimming and J lost 6 bases; unmatched junction nucleotides: 3. Germline lookup yields CDR1 MNHEY and CDR2 SMNVEV (reference sequence). The CDR3: CASSGQGREQYF. CDR3 in DNA: TGTGCCAGCAGTGGACAGGGCCGCGAGCAGTACTTC.

The chain carries TRBV7-2 and TRBJ1-5; 9 bases agree with TRBD1. The CDR3 totals 15 residues. Germline CDR1 reads SGHTA; CDR2 reads FQGNSA. V was clipped by 3 bases and J by 7 bases; unmatched bases: 7. CDR3 protein: CASSFGDRAGQPQHF. For the CDR3, the DNA is TGTGCCAGCAGCTTTGGGGACAGGGCTGGACAGCCCCAGCATTTT.

The J gene is TRBJ1-5, the V gene TRBV6-2 or TRBV6-3; no firm D call. Germline V CDR1 and CDR2: MNHEY, SVGEGT. Trimming pared 2 bases from V and 7 bases from J, leaving 6 bases between. There are 12 residues in the CDR3. The CDR3 DNA sequence: TGTGCCAGCAGTTACCAGACCCAGCCCCAGCATTTT. It is translated as CASSYQTQPQHF.

The chain recombines TRBV29-1 with TRBJ2-1; D gene uncertain. The CDR3 is 12 amino acids. Germline-derived CDR1 and CDR2 are SQVTM and ANQGSEA. V was trimmed by 7 bases and J by 4 bases, leaving 11 bases between them. This CDR3 reads CSAMSGYNEQFF. The CDR3 nucleotides are TGCAGCGCTATGTCCGGGTACAATGAGCAGTTCTTC.

This rearrangement joins TRBV7-8 to TRBJ2-7, with TRBD1 matching 10 bases. This CDR3 has 15 residues. V was pared by 5 bases and J by 4 bases, with 8 bases of the junction left unmatched. The V gene's germline CDR1 is SGHVS and CDR2 FQNEAQ. For the CDR3, the DNA is TGTGCCAGCAGCAAACCGGGACAGGGGAGTTACGAGCAGTACTTC. The encoded protein is CASSKPGQGSYEQYF. The variable domain in full, with the rest retrieved from reference TRBV7-8 and TRBJ2-7, is GAGVSQSPRYKVAKRGQDVALRCDPISGHVSLFWYQQALGQGPEFLTYFQNEAQLDKSGLPSDRFFAERPEGSVSTLKIQRTQQEDSAVYLCASSKPGQGSYEQYFGPGTRLTVT.

This chain uses TRBV28 with TRBJ2-1, with 8 nucleotides matching TRBD1. Germline V CDR1 and CDR2: MDHEN, SYDVKM. V dropped 2 bases and J dropped 3; count of bases not matched to a gene: 6. The CDR3 has 16 amino acids. CDR3 nucleotides: TGTGCCAGCAGTTTAAGTATGGGACAGGACTACAATGAGCAGTTCTTC. It encodes CASSLSMGQDYNEQFF.